This paragraph covers one T cell receptor (beta chain) sequence. V lost 3 bases and J 2 bases, leaving 8 bases between the germline ends. There are 14 residues in the CDR3. The V gene's germline CDR1 is SNHLY and CDR2 FYNNEI. The entry originates in a study of blood T cell repertoires in COVID-19. Assay: immunoSEQ multiplex PCR; the TCRdb copy retains only in-frame clones and omits some. Of 320,000 or so clones in the sample, around 85% were seen once. Material: PBMCs or T cells enriched from blood (not recorded which). The clonotype comes from a woman aged 25 to 39 who had been exposed to COVID-19. The rearrangement uses TRBV2 and TRBJ2-1, with D possibly TRBD2 on 5 matching bases. The CDR3 here is CASSEWRTYNEQFF. CDR3 bases: TGTGCCAGCAGTGAGTGGAGGACCTACAATGAGCAGTTCTTC.